This record concerns one TCR beta chain sequence. What it binds is not known. The sample originates from a study of CD8+ T cells in alopecia areata. RNA was extracted and reverse transcribed into cDNA as the sequencing template. The assay was immunoSEQ multiplex PCR, and TCRdb's table has in-frame clones only and misses some. Of 250,000 to 350,000 clones listed, around 64% were seen once; the top ten hold around 0.92%. Regarding the study as a whole: The study found tofacitinib significantly decreased scalp clonality and expanded CD8+ clones among the top 100. Researchers report lesional scalp, most notably alopecia totalis/universalis, outstripped normal scalp in clonality.

The treatment here: oral pan-JAK inhibitor, 5-10 mg twice daily. The CDR3 has 13 amino acids. With V trimmed by 4 bases and J by 3 bases, 2 bases remained unmatched. Germline CDR1 is LNHNV and CDR2 is YYDKDF (reference sequence). The input for sequencing was CD4+ T cells sorted from blood, taken around week 52, from a patient treated with tofacitinib. The genes are TRBV15 and TRBJ1-1; TRBD1 aligns across 7 bases. The TCR was taken from a human donor with alopecia areata. The CDR3 DNA follows: TGTGCCACCAGCATAACAGGGGACACTGAAGCTTTCTTT. It codes for CATSITGDTEAFF.